This T cell receptor beta chain was recorded in a study of beta chain features in type 1 diabetes. The study's findings and limits: Within patients, naive, central memory and Treg TCRB repertoires seemed more similar than within healthy donors. Equally in patients and controls, PCR might preferentially amplify shorter templates. Patients with type 1 diabetes showed fewer VDJ junction insertions and more deletions. Overrepresentation of cells with high TCR expression could result from cDNA sequencing.

As regards this clone: As yet, its antigen is unknown.

Expressed TCRB transcripts got sequenced, as all isolated RNA was reverse transcribed. The protocol was immunoSEQ multiplex PCR, while the TCRdb copy is restricted to in-frame clones and leaves out a portion. This table has fewer than 250,000 clones, roughly 15% appearing once. CDR3 length: 15 amino acids. The V segment lost 5 bases and the J segment 2 bases; nucleotides outside the gene matches: 8. CDR1 and CDR2 from the germline V gene are LNHDA and SQIVND (reference sequence). Material for sequencing was naive CD4+ T cells from blood. The J gene is TRBJ2-7, the V gene TRBV19; 8 nucleotides match TRBD2. This clonotype was sampled from a middle-aged woman in good health. CDR3 protein: CASSHTTSAAYEQYF. The CDR3 DNA reads TGTGCCAGTAGTCACACGACTAGCGCCGCCTACGAGCAGTACTTC.